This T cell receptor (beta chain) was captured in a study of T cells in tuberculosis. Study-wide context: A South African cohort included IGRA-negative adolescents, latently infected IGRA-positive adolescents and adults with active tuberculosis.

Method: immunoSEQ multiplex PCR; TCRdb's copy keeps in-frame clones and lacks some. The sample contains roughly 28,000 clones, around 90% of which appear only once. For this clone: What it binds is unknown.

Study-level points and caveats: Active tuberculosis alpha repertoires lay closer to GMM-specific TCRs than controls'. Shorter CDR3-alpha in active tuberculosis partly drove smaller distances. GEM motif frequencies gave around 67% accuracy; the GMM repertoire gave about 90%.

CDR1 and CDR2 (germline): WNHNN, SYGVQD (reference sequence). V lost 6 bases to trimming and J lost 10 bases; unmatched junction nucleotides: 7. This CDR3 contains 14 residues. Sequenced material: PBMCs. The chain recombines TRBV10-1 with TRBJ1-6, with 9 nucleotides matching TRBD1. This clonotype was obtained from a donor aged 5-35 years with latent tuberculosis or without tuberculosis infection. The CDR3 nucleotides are TGCGCCAGCAGCGGCGGGACAGGGCACTCACCCCTCCACTTT. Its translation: CASSGGTGHSPLHF.